Listed below are T cell receptor beta chains from one sample, sequenced in a study of blood T cell repertoires in COVID-19. Using immunoSEQ multiplex PCR, the repertoire was profiled, and TCRdb retains in-frame clones only, with some absent. Of tens of thousands of clones in the sample, roughly 90% were seen once. The sequencing sample was made of peripheral blood. These receptor sequences come from a man aged 40-49 years with COVID-19, enrolled during active disease. Both conserved end residues are part of each CDR3. The order of the fields is V gene, J gene, D gene, clone size, CDR3 protein, CDR3 DNA. D genes are given only for firm matches. Some rows mark clone size as missing; the rest say once, few, many or name a class of expanded clone.

TRBV27	TRBJ2-3	-	-	CASSLSQGSSTDTQYF	TGTGCCAGCAGTTTATCTCAGGGCTCTAGCACAGATACGCAGTATTTT
TRBV30	TRBJ1-6	TRBD1	once	CAFDRAHNSPLHF	TGTGCCTTTGACAGGGCACATAATTCACCCCTCCACTTT
TRBV2	TRBJ2-3	-	-	CASSETIREYF	TGTGCCAGCAGTGAAACAATCAGGGAGTATTTT
TRBV30	TRBJ1-6	-	few	CAWSVPDRRNSPLHF	TGTGCCTGGAGTGTACCGGACAGACGGAATTCACCCCTCCACTTT
TRBV6-6	TRBJ1-1	-	-	CASSYSMGTFAEAFF	TGTGCCAGCAGTTACTCTATGGGGACATTTGCTGAAGCTTTCTTT
TRBV7-5	TRBJ2-7	-	-	CVRSLPYDRAGEQYF	TGTGTCAGAAGCTTACCCTACGACAGGGCGGGGGAGCAGTACTTC
TRBV5-8	TRBJ1-5	TRBD1	few	CASSVPKQGEFNQPQHF	TGTGCCAGCAGCGTCCCCAAGCAGGGGGAGTTCAATCAGCCCCAGCATTTT
TRBV5-1	TRBJ1-4	-	-	CASSLEDSDSKLFF	TGCGCCAGCAGCTTGGAAGATTCGGACTCAAAACTGTTTTTT
TRBV27	TRBJ2-7	TRBD1	-	CASSTDRGLYEQYF	TGTGCCAGCAGCACTGACAGGGGGCTCTACGAGCAGTACTTC
TRBV10-3	TRBJ2-3	-	-	CATRQPSSTDTQYF	TGTGCCACCAGACAGCCCTCTAGCACAGATACGCAGTATTTT
TRBV3-1/TRBV3-2	TRBJ1-3	-	-	CASSATVGLSGNTIYF	TGTGCCAGCAGCGCGACAGTAGGCCTGTCTGGAAACACCATATATTTT
TRBV28	TRBJ2-3	TRBD2	-	CASSPGRGVLDTQYF	TGTGCCAGCAGCCCAGGGAGGGGAGTGTTGGATACGCAGTATTTT
TRBV7-6	TRBJ1-1	-	-	CASSLSGGNSEAFF	TGTGCCAGCAGCTTATCCGGAGGGAACTCTGAAGCTTTCTTT
TRBV6-1	TRBJ1-5	TRBD1	-	CASSEQTGLSNQPQHF	TGTGCCAGCAGTGAACAGACAGGGTTGAGCAATCAGCCCCAGCATTTT
TRBV5-4	TRBJ1-2	-	-	CASSLDREGAYGYTF	TGTGCCAGCAGCTTGGACAGGGAAGGGGCCTATGGCTACACCTTC
TRBV7-9	TRBJ1-5	TRBD1	few	CASSLGDRGGIQPQHF	TGTGCCAGCAGCTTAGGGGACAGGGGCGGGATCCAGCCCCAGCATTTT
TRBV18	TRBJ1-6	TRBD1	-	CASSQTGGKNSPLHF	TGTGCCAGCTCACAGACAGGGGGCAAAAATTCACCCCTCCACTTT
TRBV24-1	TRBJ1-1	-	-	CATSHGGMNTEAFF	TGTGCCACCAGTCATGGGGGCATGAACACTGAAGCTTTCTTT
TRBV2	TRBJ1-3	-	-	CASSDLLSGNTIYF	TGTGCCAGCAGTGATCTTTTAAGCGGAAACACCATATATTTT
TRBV7-9	TRBJ2-1	-	-	CASSLAKDSLQDNEQFF	TGTGCCAGCAGCTTAGCGAAGGACTCGCTTCAAGACAATGAGCAGTTCTTC
TRBV19	TRBJ1-5	-	-	CASRAGGNQPQHF	TGTGCCAGTAGGGCAGGGGGCAATCAGCCCCAGCATTTT
TRBV2	TRBJ2-7	-	-	CASSVEGGYEQYF	TGTGCCAGCAGTGTAGAGGGAGGCTACGAGCAGTACTTC
TRBV3-1/TRBV3-2	TRBJ2-5	TRBD1	-	CASSLGQGSWAQYF	TGTGCCAGCAGCCTGGGACAGGGGTCTTGGGCCCAGTACTTC
TRBV5-4	TRBJ2-2	TRBD2	-	CASSRRGSGVNTGELFF	TGTGCCAGCAGTCGACGAGGTAGCGGGGTAAACACCGGGGAGCTGTTTTTT
TRBV27	TRBJ1-4	-	-	CASSLKGATNEKLFF	TGTGCCAGCAGTTTAAAGGGGGCAACTAATGAAAAACTGTTTTTT
TRBV28	TRBJ2-3	-	-	CASSLEPDWTDTQYF	TGTGCCAGCAGTTTAGAACCCGACTGGACAGATACGCAGTATTTT
TRBV18	TRBJ2-1	TRBD1	-	CASSRDRDSYNEQFF	TGTGCCAGCTCACGAGACAGGGATTCCTACAATGAGCAGTTCTTC
TRBV27	TRBJ1-2	-	-	CASSSSRQTNYGYTF	TGTGCCAGCAGTTCCTCCCGACAGACCAACTATGGCTACACCTTC
TRBV2	TRBJ2-3	-	once	CASSDRTWGRPDTQYF	TGTGCCAGCAGTGATAGGACATGGGGGCGGCCAGATACGCAGTATTTT
TRBV30	TRBJ1-3	TRBD1	-	CARQGVGGNTIYF	TGTGCCAGACAGGGGGTAGGAGGAAACACCATATATTTT
TRBV30	TRBJ1-4	TRBD1	-	CAWSPRTGGEKLFF	TGTGCCTGGAGTCCGCGGACAGGGGGCGAAAAACTGTTTTTT
TRBV10-2	TRBJ2-5	-	-	CASSPQGRETQYF	TGCGCCAGCAGTCCACAGGGTCGAGAGACCCAGTACTTC
TRBV5-1	TRBJ1-5	TRBD1	-	CASSLSGGSNQPQHF	TGCGCCAGCAGCTTGTCAGGGGGAAGCAATCAGCCCCAGCATTTT
TRBV11-2	TRBJ2-5	-	-	CASSLVMARGETQYF	TGTGCCAGCAGCTTGGTAATGGCCAGGGGAGAGACCCAGTACTTC
TRBV5-1	TRBJ1-1	TRBD1	once	CASSLRQGGTEAFF	TGCGCCAGCAGCTTGAGGCAGGGGGGCACTGAAGCTTTCTTT
TRBV28	TRBJ1-4	-	-	CASSLRVATNEKLFF	TGTGCCAGCAGTTTACGGGTCGCAACTAATGAAAAACTGTTTTTT
TRBV5-1	TRBJ2-5	TRBD1	-	CASSGGTGPQETQYF	TGCGCCAGCAGCGGGGGGACAGGGCCCCAAGAGACCCAGTACTTC
TRBV6-5	TRBJ2-7	-	-	CASRVGGGEYEQYF	TGTGCCAGCCGGGTCGGCGGGGGCGAATACGAGCAGTACTTC
TRBV11-2	TRBJ2-3	-	-	CASSLAPDFTDTQYF	TGTGCCAGCAGCTTAGCGCCGGACTTCACAGATACGCAGTATTTT
TRBV2	TRBJ2-3	TRBD1	-	CASDSQGAPDTQYF	TGTGCCAGCGATAGTCAGGGGGCACCAGATACGCAGTATTTT
TRBV11-2	TRBJ2-3	-	-	CASSLVEGSDTQYF	TGTGCCAGCAGCTTAGTGGAGGGGTCAGATACGCAGTATTTT
TRBV12-5	TRBJ1-5	TRBD1	-	CASAFGGQFVSNQPQHF	TGTGCTAGTGCTTTCGGGGGACAGTTTGTTAGCAATCAGCCCCAGCATTTT
TRBV30	TRBJ1-1	TRBD1	-	CAWVSSGTVMNTEAFF	TGTGCCTGGGTCTCGTCCGGGACAGTCATGAACACTGAAGCTTTCTTT
TRBV25-1	TRBJ1-3	-	-	CASSDPSGIGNTIYF	TGTGCCAGCAGTGACCCCTCAGGGATTGGAAACACCATATATTTT